These T cell receptor beta chains were read from a single sample in a study of metastatic and nonmetastatic thyroid tumors. TCRdb reprocessed the PCR reads via MiXCR. The table includes some 52,000 clones, under 20% detected once. The sample was blood. These receptors were taken from a female donor with papillary thyroid cancer or a benign thyroid nodule (not recorded which). Some clones in this sample may be carry-over from other donors' samples. CDR3s include the opening cysteine and the closing phenylalanine or tryptophan. A D gene is named only where the DNA matches it firmly. Clone size is not always given. Where it is, it says once, few, many or a class for expanded clones.

D | J | V | size | CDR3 | DNA
NA | TRBJ2-3 | TRBV20-1 | NA | CSSRDLRRETDTQYF | TGCAGTTCTAGAGATCTGCGGAGAGAGACAGATACGCAGTATTTT
TRBD1 | TRBJ2-7 | TRBV11-2 | NA | CASSWGQGAYEQYF | TGTGCCAGCAGCTGGGGGCAGGGGGCCTACGAGCAGTACTTC
NA | TRBJ1-1 | TRBV7-9 | NA | CASSLNQGNTEAFF | TGTGCCAGCAGCTTAAACCAGGGGAACACTGAAGCTTTCTTT
NA | TRBJ1-6 | TRBV28 | NA | CASMNGARRVNSPIQF | TGTGCCAGCATGAATGGGGCCAGGCGGGTTAATTCACCCATCCAATTT
NA | TRBJ2-1 | TRBV30 | many | CAWSEGSYNEQFF | TGTGCCTGGAGTGAGGGGTCATACAATGAGCAGTTCTTC
NA | TRBJ2-7 | TRBV19 | NA | CASSFSGEQYF | TGTGCCAGTAGTTTCAGTGGCGAGCAGTACTTC
NA | TRBJ1-5 | TRBV24-1 | NA | CATSNGGGQPQHF | TGTGCCACCAGCAATGGGGGGGGTCAGCCCCAGCATTTT
NA | TRBJ1-2 | TRBV24-1 | many | CATSEPGTPRYGYTF | TGTGCCACCAGTGAGCCCGGGACTCCTCGCTATGGCTACACCTTC
NA | TRBJ1-5 | TRBV2 | many | CASRVGASSNQPQHF | TGTGCCAGCAGGGTCGGGGCTTCTAGCAATCAGCCCCAGCATTTT
NA | TRBJ2-2 | TRBV5-1 | many | CASSDSLTGELFF | TGCGCCAGCAGCGACTCCCTCACCGGGGAGCTGTTTTTT
NA | TRBJ1-4 | TRBV6-1 | NA | CASSESAVWGQKLFF | TGTGCCAGCAGTGAATCTGCAGTATGGGGTCAAAAACTGTTTTTT
NA | TRBJ2-7 | TRBV5-1 | many | CASRPRALDSGPSYEQYF | TGCGCCAGCAGACCCCGGGCCCTGGATAGCGGACCTTCCTACGAGCAGTACTTC
NA | TRBJ1-4 | TRBV12-3/TRBV12-4 | NA | CASSLSKGSEKLLF | TGTGCCAGCAGTTTGTCCAAAGGGAGTGAAAAACTGCTTTTT
TRBD1 | TRBJ1-4 | TRBV30 | many | CALNRGGGEKLFF | TGTGCCTTGAACAGGGGAGGAGGAGAAAAACTGTTTTTT
NA | TRBJ2-7 | TRBV30 | many | CAWSLERHSYEQYF | TGTGCCTGGAGTCTAGAGCGCCACTCCTACGAGCAGTACTTC
NA | TRBJ1-5 | TRBV27 | many | CASSPSNSQPQHF | TGTGCCAGCAGTCCGTCCAATTCCCAGCCCCAGCATTTT
NA | TRBJ2-7 | TRBV18 | many | CASSREQGYEQYF | TGTGCCAGCTCACGTGAACAGGGTTACGAGCAGTACTTC